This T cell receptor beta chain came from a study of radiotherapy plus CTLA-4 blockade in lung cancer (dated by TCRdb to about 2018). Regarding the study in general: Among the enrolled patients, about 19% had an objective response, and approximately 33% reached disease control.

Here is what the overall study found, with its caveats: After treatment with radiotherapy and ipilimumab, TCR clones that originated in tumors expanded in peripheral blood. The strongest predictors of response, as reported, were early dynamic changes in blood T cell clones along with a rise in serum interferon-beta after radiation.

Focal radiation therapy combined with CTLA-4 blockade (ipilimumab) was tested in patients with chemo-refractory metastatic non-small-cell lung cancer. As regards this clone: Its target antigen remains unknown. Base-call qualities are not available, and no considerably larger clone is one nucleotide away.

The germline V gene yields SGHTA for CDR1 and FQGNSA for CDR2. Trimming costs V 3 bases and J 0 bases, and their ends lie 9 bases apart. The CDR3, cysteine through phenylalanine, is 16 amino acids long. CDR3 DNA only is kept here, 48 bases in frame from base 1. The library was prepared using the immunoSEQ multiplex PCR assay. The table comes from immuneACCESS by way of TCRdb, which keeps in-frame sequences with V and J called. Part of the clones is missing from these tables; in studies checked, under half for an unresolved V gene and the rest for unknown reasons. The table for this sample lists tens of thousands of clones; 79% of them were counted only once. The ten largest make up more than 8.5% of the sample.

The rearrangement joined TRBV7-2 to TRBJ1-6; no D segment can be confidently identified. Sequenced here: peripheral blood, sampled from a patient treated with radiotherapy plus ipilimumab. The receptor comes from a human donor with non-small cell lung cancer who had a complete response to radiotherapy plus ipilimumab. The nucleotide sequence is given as TGTGCCAGCAGCTTCCCCGTATCCTCCTATAATTCACCCCTCCACTTT. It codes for CASSFPVSSYNSPLHF.